This T cell receptor beta chain stems from a study of T cell responses to AZD1222 COVID-19 vaccine (dated by TCRdb to the early 2020s). Study-level background: TCR sequencing covered 230 or so trial participants: 200 to 220 given two doses of AZD1222 and 26 given two doses of MenACWY control vaccine. Enrollment into the trials was organized by age into subgroups of 18-55, 56-69 and 70-plus years, and those subgroups contained roughly 140, 27 and 60 TCR-sequenced participants, respectively.

Broad study findings and their caveats: The whole spike protein was spanned by vaccine-associated CD4 TCRs, and dominant responses were seen in regions 160-218 and 743-854. Only a handful of AZD1222 recipients were SARS-CoV-2 seropositive at baseline, limiting conclusions about previously exposed vaccinees. Epitopes outside the regions mutated in the B.1.351 and B.1.1.7 variants were reportedly recognized by nearly half of the unique spike-specific TCRs. In the small 56-69-year group, the increase in depth fell short of significance, most likely because of low power. Most participants were white British and females outnumbered males, and the authors suggested that clonal diversity may have been underestimated. After two AZD1222 doses, both the breadth and the depth of spike-specific TCRs were significantly higher than at day 0 and than in MenACWY recipients. Because no day 14 peak-response samples were available, repertoires were characterized only after the peak T cell response.

From the cysteine up to the phenylalanine, the CDR3 has a length of 15 residues. The read is trimmed to its CDR3 DNA, 45 bases read in frame from base 1. V loses 2 bases, J loses 6 bases, and the germline ends lie 13 bases apart. The germline V gene encodes CDR1 LGHDT and CDR2 YNNKEL (reference sequence). According to the study, the label for this sample's time point signals: about 28 days (+/-7) after the second vaccine dose. AZD1222 recipients with second doses at about 4 weeks or about 12 weeks were pooled, because spike-specific TCR depth and breadth did not differ between schedules. Vaccinee samples came from UK trials COV001 and COV002, including a single-blind randomized controlled phase 2/3 trial of AZD1222 (ChAdOx1 nCoV-19) in healthy adults. Trial participant PBMC samples were collected at day 0 and day 28 after the second dose for TCRbeta chain sequencing. About this clone itself: The target of this receptor is not known. No quality values exist for individual bases; no much larger clone is one base distant.

The CDR3 regions of human TCRbeta chains were subjected to immunosequencing. In the paper's pipeline: Repertoire TCRs were matched against a reference library of SARS-CoV-2-specific TCRs generated with the MIRA antigen-specificity platform. Breadth was defined as the fraction of unique TCRs that were SARS-CoV-2-associated. Depth was defined as the fraction of total T cells that were SARS-CoV-2-associated. Each spike-specific TCR was assigned to its reactive spike region and to a CD4 or CD8 class using the MIRA data. Log10-transformed breadth and depth values were compared by one-way ANOVA with Sidak's multiple comparisons tests. The table comes from immuneACCESS by way of TCRdb, which keeps in-frame sequences with V and J called. Part of the clones is missing from these tables; in studies checked, under half for an unresolved V gene and the rest for unknown reasons. For V, J and clone size, that table is used; D and trimming come from the DNA. Counted in this sample were 150,000 to 200,000 clones; approximately 94% of them appeared once. The ten largest clones represent roughly 5.6% of the sample.

Sample: peripheral blood, taken 28 days after the second AZD1222 dose. This receptor was identified in an adult who received the AZD1222 COVID-19 vaccine. The sequence joins TRBV3-1 (or the pseudogene TRBV3-2) to TRBJ1-4; 5 matching bases give a weak D call of TRBD1. The CDR3 protein: CASSQRGALYEKLFF. Read as DNA, the sequence is TGTGCCAGCAGCCAAAGGGGAGCACTATATGAAAAACTGTTTTTT.